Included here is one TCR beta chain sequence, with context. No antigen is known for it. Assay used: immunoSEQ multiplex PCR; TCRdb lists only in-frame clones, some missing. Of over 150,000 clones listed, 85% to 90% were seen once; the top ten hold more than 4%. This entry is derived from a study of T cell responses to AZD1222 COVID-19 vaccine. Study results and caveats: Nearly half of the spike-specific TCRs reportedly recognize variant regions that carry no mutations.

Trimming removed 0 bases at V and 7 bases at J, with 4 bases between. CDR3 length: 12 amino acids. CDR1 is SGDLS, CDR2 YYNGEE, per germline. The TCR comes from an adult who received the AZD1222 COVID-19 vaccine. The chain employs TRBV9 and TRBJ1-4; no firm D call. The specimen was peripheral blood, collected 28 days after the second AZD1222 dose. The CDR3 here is CASSVVGEKLFF. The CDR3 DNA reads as TGTGCCAGCAGCGTAGTAGGTGAAAAACTGTTTTTT.